This TCR beta chain emerged from a study of graft-versus-host responses after intestinal transplantation (dated by TCRdb to the early 2020s). For the study in its entirety: The transplants that recipients got were multivisceral, liver-intestinal, or isolated intestinal. Rather than going through the commercial service, samples from a few later patients were sequenced in-house on an Illumina MiSeq and processed with MiXCR. Alloreactive clones were identified by sequencing pre-transplant mixed lymphocyte reaction products and comparing them with unstimulated pre-transplant donor and recipient T cells. The cohort enrolled under 25 intestinal transplant recipients including one retransplant, and 3 patients lacking pretransplant specimens were excluded. Graft-versus-host and host-versus-graft alloreactive T cell clones were tracked in the graft, circulation and bone marrow after intestinal transplantation using bulk TCR-beta CDR3 sequencing. Donor T cell macrochimerism was defined as a peak of at least 4% donor T cells among recipient peripheral blood mononuclear cells. Anti-thymocyte globulin induction was given to all recipients, followed by maintenance tacrolimus and steroids for approximately three years. The paper as a whole reports these results and caveats: GvH clones were detected in recipient bone marrow, and some of these GvH clones were observed earlier in ileal mucosa or blood, consistent with an intestinal mucosal origin. The relatively low number and heterogeneity of intestinal transplant patients limited the conclusions. Peak levels of circulating GvH clones were associated with declines in HvG clones early after transplant. Patients with donor T cell macrochimerism had high GvH to HvG T cell clonal ratios in their allografts.

V is cut back by 8 bases and J by 2 bases, with 11 bases in the junction unmatched. In the germline V gene (reference sequence), CDR1 corresponds to MNHEY and CDR2 to SMNVEV. CDR3 length: 16 amino acids, cysteine to phenylalanine. The retained sequence is limited to the CDR3, 48 bases, with the frame set at the first base. A note on this clone: This receptor's antigen is unknown. The input lacks base qualities; no much larger clone sits a single base away.

The library was prepared using the immunoSEQ multiplex PCR assay. For most patients, genomic DNA was isolated with the Qiagen DNeasy Blood and Tissue Kit and sent frozen to Adaptive Biotechnologies for TCR sequencing. For most patients, high-throughput TCR-beta CDR3 sequencing of genomic DNA was performed by Adaptive Biotechnologies. Under the source paper's analysis protocol: TCR sequencing data for some 19 patients were retrieved from Adaptive's ImmunoSEQ software; three other patients were processed with MiXCR and VDJtools. CD4 versus CD8 sorting errors were corrected by removing sequences found in both subsets at a frequency ratio below 5:1. CDR3 nucleotide sequences shared by donor and recipient were removed because the origin of these sequences could not be assigned. At least 2-fold expansion over unstimulated cells and a minimum CFSE-low frequency of 0.002% (template counts) or 0.001% (read counts) were required for clones to be classified as alloreactive. A clone was considered mappable if detected in the sequenced pre-transplant spleen, lymph node, or MLR CFSE-low populations of the donor or recipient. The cumulative frequency of alloreactive clones was calculated as a percentage of all sequences, weighted by copy number. TCRdb retrieved this table from immuneACCESS and kept in-frame rearrangements only. Not all clones are present; in checked studies, unresolved V genes account for under half, and no reason is known for the remainder. V and J calls and clone size are as listed in that table; D and trimming were resolved from the DNA. Counted in this sample were 85,000 to 100,000 clones; roughly 90% of them appeared once. 0.069% of the sample comes from the top ten.

The time point label here, explained by the study, means: cells obtained before transplantation from donor or recipient. CD3+CD4+ and CD3+CD8+ populations were FACS-sorted from unstimulated pre-transplant donor and recipient cells taken from spleen or lymph nodes. The sequence was obtained from a human donor who was the organ donor for an intestinal transplant. Source: unstimulated CD8+ T cells sorted from spleen or lymph node cells, taken before transplant. The chain is assembled from TRBV27 and TRBJ2-3, with 9 bases matching TRBD2. In nucleotides, the sequence is TGTGCCAGCCACTCGATGCGGGGGGGTACCACAGATACGCAGTATTTT. Protein translation: CASHSMRGGTTDTQYF.